These 21 T cell receptor beta chains share one sample of origin, sequenced in a study of blood T cell repertoires in COVID-19. Repertoires were generated with immunoSEQ multiplex PCR, while TCRdb's copy carries only in-frame clones and drops some. The data hold 110,000 to 150,000 clones, with 80% to 90% observed a single time. The sequenced material came from peripheral blood. The receptors come from a man aged 55 to 70 with active or convalescent COVID-19.

The chain links TRBV30 to TRBJ1-2; 8 bases map to TRBD1. The CDR3 extends over 13 amino acids. Trimming took 4 bases from V and 6 from J; bases not matched to a gene: 7. Germline CDR1 reads GTSNPN; CDR2 reads SVGIG (reference sequence). In nucleotides, the CDR3 is TGTGCCTGGACCCCACGGACAGGGCATGGCTACACCTTC. It specifies CAWTPRTGHGYTF.

The V gene is TRBV14, the J gene TRBJ1-2; possibly TRBD1 for D (5 bases). CDR1 and CDR2 (germline): SGHDN, FVKESK. V shed 1 base and J shed 8 bases, with 11 bases lying between them. The CDR3 loop spans 13 amino acids. The CDR3, as DNA: TGTGCCAGCAGCCAAGTGACGGGGGTCGGCTACACCTTC. Translated, it gives CASSQVTGVGYTF.

This chain links TRBV3-1 (or the pseudogene TRBV3-2) with TRBJ2-3; 8 bases are a match to TRBD2. The CDR3 is 15 residues long. Looked up from germline, CDR1 is LGHDT and CDR2 is YNNKEL (reference sequence). J lost 3 bases, V lost 4 bases, and 6 bases had no gene match. The CDR3 coding sequence is TGTGCCAGCAGCCTGATAGCGGGGCCGACAGATACGCAGTATTTT. This encodes CASSLIAGPTDTQYF.

The chain joins TRBV6-5 to TRBJ2-5; D perhaps matches TRBD2 (7 bases). Germline loops: CDR1 MNHEY, CDR2 SVGAGI. The CDR3 totals 15 residues. V lost 2 bases and J 5 bases, leaving 15 bases between the germline ends. The CDR3 protein is CASSYLGGAGETQYF. CDR3 DNA: TGTGCCAGCAGTTACCTGGGGGGGGCGGGGGAGACCCAGTACTTC.

The rearrangement joins TRBV19 to TRBJ1-2, with D uncertain. Trimming took off 5 bases at V and 2 bases at J, with 12 bases between the two ends. The CDR3 has 14 residues. Germline V gene lookup returns CDR1 LNHDA and CDR2 SQIVND (reference sequence). Written as DNA, the CDR3 is TGTGCCAGTAGTCCCCTCGAGGCGAACTATGGCTACACCTTC. It yields the protein CASSPLEANYGYTF.

The chain has TRBV30 and TRBJ1-2; 10 bases align to TRBD1. This CDR3 has 13 amino acids. J lost 8 bases, V lost 8 bases, and 11 bases had no gene match. Germline CDR1 GTSNPN, CDR2 SVGIG (reference sequence). The CDR3 reads CAGQGEFSGGYTF. CDR3 in DNA: TGTGCCGGACAGGGGGAGTTCTCGGGGGGCTACACCTTC.

J is TRBJ2-7 and V is TRBV27; 7 bases line up with TRBD1. V lost 5 bases to trimming and J lost 6 bases; unmatched junction nucleotides: 7. Per the germline V gene, CDR1 is MNHEY and CDR2 is SMNVEV (reference sequence). The CDR3 totals 13 residues. CDR3 loop: CASSDRVLSEQYF. The CDR3, as DNA: TGTGCCAGCAGTGACAGGGTCTTAAGCGAGCAGTACTTC.

The genes are TRBV14 and TRBJ1-4, with unresolved D. CDR1 and CDR2 from the germline V gene are SGHDN and FVKESK. This CDR3 spans 12 amino acids. V was pared by 3 bases and J by 8 bases, with 7 bases between. CDR3 loop: CASSHNWEKLFF. CDR3 DNA: TGTGCCAGCAGCCATAACTGGGAAAAACTGTTTTTT. Complete variable domain (other parts from reference TRBV14 and TRBJ1-4): EAGVTQFPSHSVIEKGQTVTLRCDPISGHDNLYWYRRVMGKEIKFLLHFVKESKQDESGMPNNRFLAERTGGTYSTLKVQPAELEDSGVYFCASSHNWEKLFFGSGTQLSVL.

V is TRBV29-1 and J is TRBJ2-5; D not certain. Deletions cut 5 bases from V and 4 bases from J, with 11 bases between. Germline CDR1 is SQVTM and CDR2 is ANQGSEA. CDR3 size: 12 residues. The CDR3 spells CSVFGPGETQYF. DNA of the CDR3: TGCAGCGTTTTTGGCCCGGGAGAGACCCAGTACTTC.

This clone appeared once. The rearrangement joins TRBV4-1 to TRBJ2-7; D is unresolved. Trimming stripped 0 bases from V and 4 bases from J, with 13 bases between. The CDR3 totals 15 residues. The V gene's germline CDR1 is MGHRA and CDR2 YSYEKL. The CDR3 here is CASSQDQRSLYEQYF. The CDR3 DNA follows: TGCGCCAGCAGCCAAGATCAGAGGTCTTTGTACGAGCAGTACTTC.

This chain links TRBV27 with TRBJ2-7; D not resolved. CDR1 and CDR2 from the germline V gene are MNHEY and SMNVEV (reference sequence). Trimming left V 8 bases short and J 2 bases short, with 13 bases between. CDR3 size: 13 residues. The CDR3, as DNA: TGTGCCAGCCTTAGTCCCACGACCTACGAGCAGTACTTC. Amino acids: CASLSPTTYEQYF.

The chain has TRBV7-9 and TRBJ1-2, with TRBD1 identical over 7 bases. Per the germline V gene, CDR1 is SEHNR and CDR2 is FQNEAQ (reference sequence). This CDR3 comprises 13 residues. V shed 5 bases and J 4 bases; nucleotides not matched to a gene: 4. The DNA for the CDR3 is TGTGCCAGCAGCCCCGGGACAGCCTATGGCTACACCTTC. Translating gives CASSPGTAYGYTF.

The V gene is TRBV6-5, the J gene TRBJ2-7; 8 bases map to TRBD1. Germline lookup yields CDR1 MNHEY and CDR2 SVGAGI. The CDR3 consists of 12 residues. The junction had 1 base not matched to a gene; V was cut back by 7 bases and J by 2 bases. CDR3 nucleotide sequence: TGTGCCAGCAAGACAGGGGCCTACGAGCAGTACTTC. Amino acids: CASKTGAYEQYF.

The chain joins TRBV7-8 to TRBJ2-1, with D hard to call. The CDR3 is 12 amino acids. Germline V gene lookup returns CDR1 SGHVS and CDR2 FQNEAQ. The germline V and J ends were trimmed by 5 bases and 7 bases, with 9 bases remaining between them. CDR3 DNA sequence: TGTGCCAGCAGCCCGAACACAAATGAGCAGTTCTTC. It specifies CASSPNTNEQFF.

J is TRBJ2-7 and V is TRBV27, with TRBD1 as a possible D gene (5 bases). The CDR3 is made up of 16 amino acids. In germline, CDR1 is MNHEY, CDR2 SMNVEV (reference sequence). With 4 bases removed from V and 1 base from J, the gap between germline ends came to 17 bases. CDR3 loop: CASSYGIRGDSYEQYF. CDR3 DNA sequence: TGTGCCAGCAGTTATGGGATAAGGGGTGATTCCTACGAGCAGTACTTC.

The CDR3 is CASSFIGGNQPQHF. The CDR3 region has the DNA TGTGCCAGCAGTTTTATAGGGGGCAATCAGCCCCAGCATTTT. The rearrangement joins TRBV27 to TRBJ1-5; perhaps TRBD1 as D (5 bases). Germline CDR1 reads MNHEY; CDR2 reads SMNVEV (reference sequence). V was clipped by 3 bases and J by 2 bases, with 8 bases between them. The CDR3 loop spans 14 amino acids.

V gene TRBV10-3 combines with J gene TRBJ2-1, with TRBD2 as a possible D gene (7 bases). This CDR3 spans 17 amino acids. CDR1 and CDR2 from the germline V gene are ENHRY and SYGVKD. V dropped 6 bases and J dropped 9 bases, with 27 bases sitting between them. CDR3 coding DNA: TGTGCCATCAGCCCAGGTGGGGGGGCGATGCGGGGTGCTGAGCAGTTCTTC. Its protein product is CAISPGGGAMRGAEQFF.

The chain joins TRBV27 to TRBJ2-5; 12 positions agree with TRBD2. Per the germline V gene, CDR1 is MNHEY and CDR2 is SMNVEV (reference sequence). The V gene end was trimmed by 4 bases and the J gene end by 4 bases; junction bases not matched to a gene: 22. This CDR3 region has 21 residues. The CDR3 coding sequence is TGTGCCAGCAGTTCTAGAGGGGCGGATTTGAGACTAGCGGGAGTGTCAGAGACCCAGTACTTC. It yields the protein CASSSRGADLRLAGVSETQYF.

The genes are TRBV2 and TRBJ2-3; D gene unclear. From germline, CDR1 is SNHLY and CDR2 FYNNEI. The CDR3 extends over 12 amino acids. V was trimmed by 8 bases and J by 3 bases, leaving 9 bases between them. The CDR3 reads CASSTPTDTQYF. The CDR3 DNA reads TGTGCCAGCTCTACCCCGACAGATACGCAGTATTTT.

The genes are TRBV2 and TRBJ2-1; D gene ambiguous. Germline CDR1 SNHLY, CDR2 FYNNEI. Trimming left V 7 bases short and J 0 bases short, with 10 bases between. The CDR3 length is 14 residues. The CDR3 sequence is CASNLQSSYNEQFF. CDR3 nucleotide sequence: TGTGCCAGCAACCTACAGAGCTCCTACAATGAGCAGTTCTTC.

Here the CDR3 DNA reads TGCGCCAGCAGCCCAAGGCCTTATGGACAGGGGGCTGGAAACACCATATATTTT. Translated: CASSPRPYGQGAGNTIYF. J is TRBJ1-3 and V is TRBV4-1; 10 positions agree with TRBD1. J gave up 2 bases and V 4 bases, and 11 bases lay outside the gene matches. This CDR3 comprises 18 residues. Germline assignment: CDR1 MGHRA and CDR2 YSYEKL.